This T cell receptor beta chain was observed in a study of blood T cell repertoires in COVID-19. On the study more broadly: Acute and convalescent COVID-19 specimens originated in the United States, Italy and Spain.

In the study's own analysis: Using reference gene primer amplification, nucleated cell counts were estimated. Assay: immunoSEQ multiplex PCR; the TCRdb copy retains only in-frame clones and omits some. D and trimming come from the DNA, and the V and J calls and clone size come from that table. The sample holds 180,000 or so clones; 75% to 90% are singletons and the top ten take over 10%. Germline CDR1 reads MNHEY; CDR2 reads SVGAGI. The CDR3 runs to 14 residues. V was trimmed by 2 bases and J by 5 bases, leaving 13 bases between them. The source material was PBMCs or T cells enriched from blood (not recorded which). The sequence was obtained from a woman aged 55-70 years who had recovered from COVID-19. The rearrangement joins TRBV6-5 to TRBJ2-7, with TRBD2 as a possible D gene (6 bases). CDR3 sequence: CASSYAGPWDEQYF. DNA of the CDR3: TGTGCCAGCAGTTACGCGGGACCGTGGGACGAGCAGTACTTC.